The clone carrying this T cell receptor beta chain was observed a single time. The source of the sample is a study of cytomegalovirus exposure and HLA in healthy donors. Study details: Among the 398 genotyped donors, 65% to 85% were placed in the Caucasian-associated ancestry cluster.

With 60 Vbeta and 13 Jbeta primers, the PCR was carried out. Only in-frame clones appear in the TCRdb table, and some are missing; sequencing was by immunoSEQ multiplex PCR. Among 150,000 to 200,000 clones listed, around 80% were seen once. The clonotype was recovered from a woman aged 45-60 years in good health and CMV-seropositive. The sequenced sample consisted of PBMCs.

This chain's CDR3 is CASSLAGGRDTQYF. CDR3 coding DNA: TGTGCCAGCAGCTTAGCGGGGGGGAGAGATACGCAGTATTTT. V gene TRBV7-3 combines with J gene TRBJ2-3; 9 nucleotides line up with TRBD2. The germline V gene has CDR1 SGHTA and CDR2 FQGTGA. J was trimmed by 5 bases and V by 2 bases; bases with no gene match: 2. The CDR3 loop spans 14 amino acids.